The 2 T cell receptor beta chains below all came from one sample that was sequenced in a study of blood T cell repertoires in COVID-19. The method was immunoSEQ multiplex PCR; TCRdb's version includes in-frame clones alone and lacks a portion of them. Counted here are hundreds of thousands of clones, 82% occurring once; the ten biggest clones make up 3% to 3.5%. The sequenced sample was PBMCs or T cells enriched from blood (not recorded which). Receptors were obtained from a woman aged 55-75 years who had recovered from COVID-19.

This clone was recorded only once. This chain uses TRBV6-4 with TRBJ2-3, with TRBD1 as a possible D gene (6 bases). Trimming shortened V by 6 bases and J by 0 bases, and 13 bases separated the two germline ends. Germline values: CDR1 MRHNA, CDR2 SNTAGT. The CDR3 spans 15 residues. CDR3 region: CASSRDTTSTDTQYF. Here the CDR3 DNA reads TGTGCCAGCAGCAGGGACACGACTAGCACAGATACGCAGTATTTT.

V usage is TRBV7-8 and J usage is TRBJ2-1; D unclear. The CDR3 length is 19 residues. Germline lookup yields CDR1 SGHVS and CDR2 FQNEAQ. Trimming left V 4 bases short and J 0 bases short, with 22 bases between. CDR3 coding DNA: TGTGCCAGCAGCTCCCCCCTTATCCCCCTCCGCAGCTCCTACAATGAGCAGTTCTTC. Translating it yields CASSSPLIPLRSSYNEQFF.